This entry lists 25 T cell receptor beta chains sequenced from one sample in a study of siplizumab effects on memory and regulatory T cells. Their antigens remain unidentified. The cells of the mixed lymphocyte reaction underwent a roughly six-day coculture at 37°C. Produced via immunoSEQ multiplex PCR; TCRdb's table is partial and in-frame only. The sample carries approximately 20,000 clones, around 40% recorded once. Sequencing used CFSE-low (dividing) CD4+ T cells sorted from an allogeneic mixed lymphocyte reaction. All receptors come from a human donor in good health; the cells came from an allogeneic mixed lymphocyte reaction. Some clones in this sample may be carry-over from other donors' samples.

The chain carries TRBV6-5 and TRBJ2-2; possible D gene TRBD1, 6 bases. Trimming removed 3 bases from V and 4 bases from J, with 12 bases in between. Germline CDR1 is MNHEY and CDR2 is SVGAGI. The CDR3 is made up of 15 amino acids. This CDR3 is CASSYRTASTGELFF. The DNA for the CDR3 is TGTGCCAGCAGTTATCGGACAGCGAGCACCGGGGAGCTGTTTTTT.

The chain carries TRBV2 and TRBJ2-2; the D is unclear. V was shortened by 0 bases and J by 3 bases, with 11 bases between the two germline ends. Germline loops: CDR1 SNHLY, CDR2 FYNNEI. The CDR3 is 16 amino acids. The CDR3 DNA is TGTGCCAGCAGTGAAGCGCGAGCGAGGCACACCGGGGAGCTGTTTTTT. The encoded protein is CASSEARARHTGELFF.

The rearrangement joins TRBV7-2 to TRBJ1-2, with 7 bases matching TRBD1. Trimming at V came to 3 bases and at J to 4 bases, leaving 8 bases not matched to a gene. There are 15 residues in the CDR3. Per germline, CDR1 SGHTA and CDR2 FQGNSA. The CDR3 region is CASSFYRGGSYGYTF. In DNA form, the CDR3 reads TGTGCCAGCAGCTTTTACAGGGGTGGGAGCTATGGCTACACCTTC.

This rearrangement joins TRBV6-1 to TRBJ2-7; no firm D call. V was shortened by 1 base and J by 2 bases, with 15 bases between the two germline ends. Per germline, CDR1 MNHNS and CDR2 SASEGT. CDR3 size: 16 residues. CDR3 sequence: CASSEDSAFYTYEQYF. As DNA, the CDR3 is TGTGCCAGCAGTGAAGACTCTGCCTTTTATACCTACGAGCAGTACTTC.

This clone has only a few counts. This chain links TRBV7-2 with TRBJ2-2, with TRBD2 matching 8 bases. CDR1 is SGHTA and CDR2 is FQGNSA in the germline V gene. V lost 1 base to trimming and J lost 3 bases; unmatched junction nucleotides: 7. This CDR3 region has 17 residues. The CDR3 DNA reads as TGTGCCAGCAGCTTAGGTTTGAGCGGGGGCGACACCGGGGAGCTGTTTTTT. Translation gives CASSLGLSGGDTGELFF.

This clone showed up just a few times. The chain links TRBV5-6 to TRBJ2-3; no definite D call. In germline, CDR1 is SGHDT, CDR2 YYEEEE. V lost 1 base and J lost 10, with 10 bases in between. The CDR3 loop spans 12 amino acids. Here the CDR3 reads CASSLNLPPQYF. CDR3 bases: TGTGCCAGCAGCTTGAATCTACCCCCGCAGTATTTT.

CDR3 DNA sequence: TGTGCCAGCAGTGAACCGAGCTATGGCTACACCTTC. Its protein is CASSEPSYGYTF. The gene calls are TRBV6-5 and TRBJ1-2; D is unresolved. CDR3 length: 12 residues. The germline CDR1 and CDR2 sequences are MNHEY and SVGAGI. V lost 5 bases to trimming and J lost 4 bases, with 8 bases between them.

This clone has only a few counts. The chain links TRBV29-1 to TRBJ1-1, with no clear D. CDR3 length: 13 residues. The V end lost 5 bases, the J end lost 6 bases, and 16 bases lay between the germline ends. Per germline, CDR1 SQVTM and CDR2 ANQGSEA. The CDR3 here is CSVLGPQVAEAFF. CDR3 sequence (DNA): TGCAGCGTTCTTGGACCCCAGGTCGCTGAAGCTTTCTTT. The complete variable domain, with remaining parts taken from reference TRBV29-1 and TRBJ1-1, reads SAVISQKPSRDICQRGTSLTIQCQVDSQVTMMFWYRQQPGQSLTLIATANQGSEATYESGFVIDKFPISRPNLTFSTLTVSNMSPEDSSIYLCSVLGPQVAEAFFGQGTRLTVV.

The chain has TRBV11-1 and TRBJ2-7; 10 nucleotides align to TRBD2. The V and J ends lost 5 bases and 9 bases, in that order; junction bases with no gene match: 13. The V gene's germline CDR1 is SGHAT and CDR2 FQDESV (reference sequence). The CDR3 is 15 amino acids. The CDR3 sequence: CASSDRLAGANGQYF. CDR3 sequence (DNA): TGTGCCAGCAGCGACCGGCTAGCGGGAGCGAATGGGCAGTACTTC.

This clone was found a few times. J is TRBJ2-7 and V is TRBV7-2; TRBD1 matches 8 bases. The CDR3 length is 16 residues. The germline CDR1 and CDR2 sequences are SGHTA and FQGNSA. The J segment lost 0 bases and the V segment lost 0 bases, leaving 4 bases of the junction unmatched. CDR3 loop: CASSLAATGGSYEQYF. The CDR3 nucleotides are TGTGCCAGCAGCTTAGCTGCCACAGGGGGCTCCTACGAGCAGTACTTC.

This CDR3 reads CASRLTGVAEAFF. The DNA of the CDR3 is TGTGCCAGCAGGCTCACAGGAGTCGCTGAAGCTTTCTTT. The gene calls are TRBV2 and TRBJ1-1; a weak D match, TRBD1 (5 bases). The germline V gene has CDR1 SNHLY and CDR2 FYNNEI. The germline V and J ends were trimmed by 6 bases and 6 bases, with 14 bases remaining between them. The CDR3 contains 13 residues. Together with reference TRBV2 and TRBJ1-1, the CDR3 gives the full variable domain: EPEVTQTPSHQVTQMGQEVILRCVPISNHLYFYWYRQILGQKVEFLVSFYNNEISEKSEIFDDQFSVERPDGSNFTLKIRSTKLEDSAMYFCASRLTGVAEAFFGQGTRLTVV.

The V gene is TRBV21-1, the J gene TRBJ2-7; the table assigns TRBD2, which was not confirmed against the DNA. TRBV21-1 is described as a pseudogene. This CDR3 comprises 16 residues. CDR3 residues: CASSKSPDFRPHEQYF. CDR3 nucleotide sequence: TGTGCCAGCAGCAAGTCACCGGACTTTCGTCCGCACGAGCAGTACTTC.

V usage is TRBV5-1 and J usage is TRBJ1-6; D is unresolved. Germline V gene data show CDR1 as SGHRS and CDR2 as YFSETQ. V was trimmed by 0 bases and J by 8 bases, leaving 6 bases between them. This CDR3 has 13 residues. CDR3 residues: CASSLAGDSPLHF. CDR3 DNA: TGCGCCAGCAGCTTGGCAGGAGATTCACCCCTCCACTTT.

This clone turned up a few times. This sequence joins TRBV4-1 and TRBJ2-1, with 9 nucleotides matching TRBD2. Per germline, CDR1 MGHRA and CDR2 YSYEKL. J gave up 8 bases and V 4 bases, and 9 bases lay outside the gene matches. CDR3 length: 15 residues. CDR3 sequence: CASSRSGGSAHEQFF. CDR3 DNA: TGCGCCAGCAGCCGTAGCGGGGGCTCCGCCCATGAGCAGTTCTTC.

This clone was observed many times. This chain joins TRBV20-1 and TRBJ1-2; D is uncertain. CDR3 length: 11 residues. Deletions cut 7 bases from V and 4 bases from J, with 10 bases between. Germline-derived CDR1 and CDR2 are DFQATT and SNEGSKA (reference sequence). As DNA, the CDR3 is TGCAGTGTTCGTTCGGTCTATGGCTACACCTTC. It specifies CSVRSVYGYTF.

In this sample, this clone turned up many times. V is TRBV27 and J is TRBJ1-6; D remains ambiguous. V lost 3 bases to trimming and J lost 3 bases, with 6 bases between them. CDR3 length equals 14 residues. Looked up from germline, CDR1 is MNHEY and CDR2 is SMNVEV (reference sequence). In DNA, the CDR3 is TGTGCCAGCAGTTTCTCGCTCTATAATTCACCCCTCCACTTT. This sequence encodes CASSFSLYNSPLHF.

V and J are TRBV5-6 and TRBJ1-1; no firm D call. The CDR3 covers 19 residues. V shed 0 bases and J shed 1 base, with 22 bases lying between them. Per the germline V gene, CDR1 is SGHDT and CDR2 is YYEEEE. The CDR3 loop is CASSLVNGLVSGWNTEAFF. The CDR3 DNA sequence: TGTGCCAGCAGCTTGGTGAACGGTTTGGTTTCGGGATGGAACACTGAAGCTTTCTTT. Full variable domain (rest looked up from reference TRBV5-6 and TRBJ1-1): DAGVTQSPTHLIKTRGQQVTLRCSPKSGHDTVSWYQQALGQGPQFIFQYYEEEERQRGNFPDRFSGHQFPNYSSELNVNALLLGDSALYLCASSLVNGLVSGWNTEAFFGQGTRLTVV.

The chain couples TRBV10-3 to TRBJ1-5; TRBD1 matches at 7 bases. Looked up from germline, CDR1 is ENHRY and CDR2 is SYGVKD. The junction had 11 bases not matched to a gene; V was cut back by 0 bases and J by 6 bases. This CDR3 is 17 amino acids long. This CDR3 is CAISESTPNRGSQPQHF. CDR3 nucleotide sequence: TGTGCCATCAGTGAGTCGACTCCCAACAGGGGCAGTCAGCCCCAGCATTTT.

The chain links TRBV7-9 to TRBJ2-2; maybe TRBD1 (6 bases). The CDR3 runs to 16 residues. Deletions cut 1 base from V and 6 bases from J, with 15 bases between. Germline V gene data show CDR1 as SEHNR and CDR2 as FQNEAQ (reference sequence). The CDR3 DNA sequence: TGTGCCAGCAGCTTAGACAGGGTCTTGGTGGCCGGGGAGCTGTTTTTT. This encodes CASSLDRVLVAGELFF. Full variable domain (rest looked up from reference TRBV7-9 and TRBJ2-2): DTGVSQNPRHKITKRGQNVTFRCDPISEHNRLYWYRQTLGQGPEFLTYFQNEAQLEKSRLLSDRFSAERPKGSFSTLEIQRTEQGDSAMYLCASSLDRVLVAGELFFGEGSRLTVL.

J is TRBJ1-4 and V is TRBV4-1, with D perhaps matching TRBD1 (5 bases). Trimming took 2 bases from V and 2 from J, leaving 12 bases between them. CDR1 is MGHRA, CDR2 YSYEKL, per germline. This CDR3 comprises 16 residues. CDR3 protein: CASSQLDGTTNEKLFF. Here the CDR3 DNA reads TGCGCCAGCAGCCAATTAGACGGGACGACTAATGAAAAACTGTTTTTT.

This clone has a single count. The chain links TRBV7-8 to TRBJ2-7; D unclear. Trimming stripped 5 bases from V and 3 bases from J, with 5 bases between. The CDR3 has 11 amino acids. Germline V gene sequence: CDR1 SGHVS, CDR2 FQNEAQ. For the CDR3, the DNA is TGTGCCAGCAGCCAACTCTACGAGCAGTACTTC. It yields the protein CASSQLYEQYF.

The chain recombines TRBV7-2 with TRBJ2-3; 8 nucleotides agree with TRBD2. The CDR3 sequence is 17 residues long. CDR1 SGHTA and CDR2 FQGNSA come from the germline V gene. The J segment lost 0 bases and the V segment lost 2 bases, leaving 7 bases of the junction unmatched. CDR3 bases: TGTGCCAGCAGCTTATGGGCTAGCGGGTATAGCACAGATACGCAGTATTTT. The encoded protein is CASSLWASGYSTDTQYF. The variable domain in full, with the rest retrieved from reference TRBV7-2 and TRBJ2-3, is GAGVSQSPSNKVTEKGKDVELRCDPISGHTALYWYRQSLGQGLEFLIYFQGNSAPDKSGLPSDRFSAERTGGSVSTLTIQRTQQEDSAVYLCASSLWASGYSTDTQYFGPGTRLTVL.

This clone was counted a few times. The V call is TRBV5-1, the J call TRBJ2-1; TRBD2 aligns across 11 bases. CDR3 length equals 14 residues. CDR1 is SGHRS and CDR2 is YFSETQ in the germline V gene. V lost 6 bases and J lost 3; bases outside the gene matches: 2. CDR3 DNA sequence: TGCGCCAGCATGGGGACTAGCGGCTACAATGAGCAGTTCTTC. It specifies CASMGTSGYNEQFF.

The chain carries TRBV2 and TRBJ2-1; D is uncertain. With 2 bases removed from V and 4 bases from J, the gap between germline ends came to 15 bases. The CDR3 runs to 16 residues. Germline assignment: CDR1 SNHLY and CDR2 FYNNEI. The CDR3 bases are TGTGCCAGCAGTGAATTAGGGATCCCCCTTTACAATGAGCAGTTCTTC. Its translation is CASSELGIPLYNEQFF.

The chain links TRBV6-5 to TRBJ1-1; D is possibly TRBD1 (5 bases). V lost 5 bases to trimming and J lost 7 bases, with 14 bases between them. Germline CDR1 is MNHEY and CDR2 is SVGAGI. The CDR3 loop spans 13 amino acids. The CDR3 region has the DNA TGTGCCAGCAGTGAAAGACAGTTTTATGAAGCTTTCTTT. As protein: CASSERQFYEAFF.